One and the same sample provided the 25 T cell receptor beta chains below, sequenced in a study of beta chain features in type 1 diabetes. The study, taken as a whole, reports: Significant though moderate, a shortening of TCRB CDR3s appeared in all four CD4+ subsets of Type 1 diabetes patients.

The authors reverse transcribed all of the isolated RNA, so sequencing captured expressed TCRB transcripts. Profiling relied on immunoSEQ multiplex PCR, and the TCRdb table lists in-frame clones only, not all of them. The repertoire holds around 160,000 clones, with approximately 10% as singletons. No antigen has been identified for these receptors. Specimen: central memory CD4+ T cells from blood. All receptors come from a woman in her twenties or thirties with type 1 diabetes.

The V call is TRBV30, the J call TRBJ1-1; D remains unclear. The CDR3 runs to 11 residues. Germline values: CDR1 GTSNPN, CDR2 SVGIG (reference sequence). V was trimmed by 2 bases and J by 8 bases, leaving 9 bases between them. Written as DNA, the CDR3 is TGTGCCTGGAGTCGCCGGTTAGAAGCTTTCTTT. The encoded protein is CAWSRRLEAFF.

The chain is built from TRBV19 and TRBJ2-7; 11 bases are shared with TRBD2. Germline assignment: CDR1 LNHDA and CDR2 SQIVND (reference sequence). This CDR3 comprises 16 residues. V dropped 8 bases and J dropped 4; count of bases not matched to a gene: 13. The CDR3 is CASQLATGTSGYEQYF. The CDR3 nucleotides read TGTGCCAGTCAGTTGGCGACGGGGACTAGCGGATACGAGCAGTACTTC.

In its sample, this clone was seen a few times. The sample contains more than one DNA sequence encoding this CDR3. The chain employs TRBV18 and TRBJ2-5, with D possibly TRBD1 on 6 matching bases. The CDR3 is 15 residues long. Trimming cost V 2 bases and J 0 bases, with 10 bases left between them. CDR1 KGHSH and CDR2 LQKENI come from the germline V gene. The CDR3 spells CASSPRTAYQETQYF. The CDR3 coding sequence is TGTGCCAGCTCACCAAGGACAGCGTACCAAGAGACCCAGTACTTC.

This clone turned up a few times. The chain joins TRBV13 to TRBJ2-7; TRBD2 matches at 10 bases. The CDR3 length is 16 residues. Germline assignment: CDR1 PRHDT and CDR2 FYEKMQ (reference sequence). V lost 5 bases to trimming and J lost 5 bases; unmatched junction nucleotides: 12. The CDR3 DNA is TGTGCCAGCAGCCCTACGGGAGCGGGAGGGCCCCACGAGCAGTACTTC. Its protein is CASSPTGAGGPHEQYF.

The chain has TRBV10-1 and TRBJ2-5; perhaps TRBD2 as D (6 bases). This CDR3 region has 14 residues. Germline CDR1 WNHNN, CDR2 SYGVQD (reference sequence). The ends were cut back, 0 bases at V and 4 bases at J, with 9 bases in the middle. CDR3 loop: CASSESGGAETQYF. CDR3 bases: TGCGCCAGCAGTGAGTCGGGAGGAGCAGAGACCCAGTACTTC.

This clone was counted between two and nine times. This sample also contains other DNA sequences that code for the same CDR3. The chain combines TRBV2 with TRBJ2-5; TRBD2 is a possible D gene (5 bases). Germline CDR1 reads SNHLY; CDR2 reads FYNNEI. Trimming took off 9 bases at V and 3 bases at J, with 8 bases between the two ends. The CDR3 spans 11 residues. The CDR3 nucleotides read TGTGCCAGTACCGGGGAAGAGACCCAGTACTTC. Encoded protein: CASTGEETQYF.

This clone was observed a handful of times. This sequence joins TRBV29-1 and TRBJ2-5, with D possibly TRBD1 on 6 matching bases. V was pared by 6 bases and J by 4 bases, with 27 bases between. Germline CDR1 SQVTM, CDR2 ANQGSEA. The CDR3 is 17 amino acids. The CDR3 loop reads CSVARSSSGQTAETQYF. In DNA form, the CDR3 reads TGCAGCGTCGCCCGCTCCTCTTCTGGACAGACAGCAGAGACCCAGTACTTC.

CDR3 coding DNA: TGTGCCAGCAGCCGCCAGGGACAGGGGTCCTACAATGAGCAGTTCTTC. Translated: CASSRQGQGSYNEQFF. This sequence joins TRBV7-2 and TRBJ2-1; 10 nucleotides agree with TRBD1. In germline, CDR1 is SGHTA, CDR2 FQGNSA. The CDR3 is 16 amino acids. The trim removed 5 bases at V and 1 base at J, leaving 5 bases unmatched.

V is TRBV19 and J is TRBJ2-7, with D possibly matching TRBD1 (5 bases). Trimming shortened V by 0 bases and J by 7 bases, and 13 bases separated the two germline ends. The CDR3 loop spans 14 amino acids. CDR1 and CDR2 from the germline V gene are LNHDA and SQIVND (reference sequence). This CDR3 reads CASSIDLKGVEQYF. DNA for the CDR3: TGTGCCAGTAGTATAGATCTGAAAGGGGTTGAGCAGTACTTC. The full variable domain, completed using reference TRBV19 and TRBJ2-7, is DGGITQSPKYLFRKEGQNVTLSCEQNLNHDAMYWYRQDPGQGLRLIYYSQIVNDFQKGDIAEGYSVSREKKESFPLTVTSAQKNPTAFYLCASSIDLKGVEQYFGPGTRLTVT.

This clone was counted a few times. The chain uses TRBV5-1 and TRBJ1-3; D is uncertain. The CDR3 is 15 residues long. V lost 0 bases and J 0 bases, leaving 7 bases between the germline ends. Germline V CDR1 and CDR2: SGHRS, YFSETQ. In nucleotides, the CDR3 is TGCGCCAGCAGCTTGGCCAGTTTCTCTGGAAACACCATATATTTT. Its protein product is CASSLASFSGNTIYF.

This chain links TRBV29-1 with TRBJ2-7; D ambiguous. The CDR3 loop spans 13 amino acids. Trimming removed 5 bases at V and 0 bases at J, with 11 bases between. From germline, CDR1 is SQVTM and CDR2 ANQGSEA. The CDR3 is CSVMPGSSYEQYF. The CDR3 DNA sequence: TGCAGCGTTATGCCAGGTAGCTCCTACGAGCAGTACTTC.

This clone was picked up a small number of times. The chain recombines TRBV10-3 with TRBJ2-3, with D hard to call. The germline CDR1 and CDR2 sequences are ENHRY and SYGVKD. This CDR3 is built from 15 residues. Between the trimmed V and J ends, which lost 7 bases and 0 bases, there was a span of 14 bases. CDR3 loop: CAIIRGSASTDTQYF. Written as DNA, the CDR3 is TGTGCCATCATTCGAGGATCGGCTAGCACAGATACGCAGTATTTT.

This clone came up a few times. The rearrangement uses TRBV2 and TRBJ2-1, with 14 positions matching TRBD2. The CDR3 contains 15 residues. CDR1 is SNHLY and CDR2 is FYNNEI in the germline V gene. The ends lost 6 bases at V and 5 bases at J; junction bases unmatched: 3. Here the CDR3 DNA reads TGTGCCAGCAGGGGGACTAGCGGGGGCCACAATGAGCAGTTCTTC. Translated, it gives CASRGTSGGHNEQFF.

This clone turned up a few times. The chain joins TRBV5-4 to TRBJ2-1, with 8 bases aligning to TRBD2. This CDR3 is built from 17 residues. Germline CDR1 SGHNT, CDR2 YYREEE (reference sequence). V was pared by 0 bases and J by 2 bases, with 7 bases of the junction left unmatched. Here the CDR3 reads CASSLETSGSPYNEQFF. The CDR3 DNA follows: TGTGCCAGCAGCTTGGAAACCAGCGGGAGCCCCTACAATGAGCAGTTCTTC. The complete variable domain, with remaining parts taken from reference TRBV5-4 and TRBJ2-1, reads ETGVTQSPTHLIKTRGQQVTLRCSSQSGHNTVSWYQQALGQGPQFIFQYYREEENGRGNFPPRFSGLQFPNYSSELNVNALELDDSALYLCASSLETSGSPYNEQFFGPGTRLTVL.

This clone was detected many times. The chain uses TRBV10-3 and TRBJ1-1, with a possible D match to TRBD1 (5 bases). CDR3 length equals 13 residues. CDR1 and CDR2 (germline): ENHRY, SYGVKD. Between the trimmed V and J ends, which lost 3 bases and 8 bases, there was a span of 13 bases. The CDR3 coding sequence is TGTGCCATCAGTGACGGGGGTTTTAGGGAAGCTTTCTTT. This codes for CAISDGGFREAFF.

This clone was seen a few times. The CDR3 DNA sequence: TGTGCCAGCAGGTTGACTAGCGGGAGTGCAGATACGCAGTATTTT. The encoded protein is CASRLTSGSADTQYF. V gene TRBV7-9 combines with J gene TRBJ2-3; 12 bases map to TRBD2. The CDR3 runs 15 residues. The V gene's germline CDR1 is SEHNR and CDR2 FQNEAQ (reference sequence). J lost 4 bases, V lost 6 bases, and 5 bases had no gene match.

V and J are TRBV27 and TRBJ1-5, with D hard to call. V was clipped by 3 bases and J by 5 bases, with 14 bases between them. CDR3 length equals 15 residues. Looked up from germline, CDR1 is MNHEY and CDR2 is SMNVEV (reference sequence). The CDR3 is CASSLGGNLYQPQHF. The DNA for the CDR3 is TGTGCCAGCAGTTTGGGAGGGAATCTTTATCAGCCCCAGCATTTT.

In its sample, this clone was seen a few times. The chain carries TRBV5-1 and TRBJ2-7; TRBD2 might be the D (5 bases). The CDR3 extends over 13 amino acids. The V gene lost 2 bases and the J gene lost 0 bases, with 6 bases spanning the gap. Germline CDR1 reads SGHRS; CDR2 reads YFSETQ. The chain's CDR3 is CASSLEGSYEQYF. The CDR3 nucleotides read TGCGCCAGCAGCTTAGAGGGCTCCTACGAGCAGTACTTC.

The genes are TRBV7-6 and TRBJ2-3, with D perhaps matching TRBD2 (5 bases). The V gene's germline CDR1 is SGHVS and CDR2 FNYEAQ. The CDR3 extends over 13 amino acids. Trimming removed 1 base from V and 13 bases from J, with 15 bases in between. CDR3 amino acids: CASSLGGPASEYF. In DNA form, the CDR3 reads TGTGCCAGCAGCTTAGGCGGGCCCGCCTCGGAGTATTTT.

The chain employs TRBV29-1 and TRBJ2-5, with a weak D call TRBD2 (6 bases). The V end was cut by 0 bases, the J end by 5 bases, with 16 bases between. The CDR3 length is 15 residues. Germline CDR1 reads SQVTM; CDR2 reads ANQGSEA. In nucleotides, the CDR3 is TGCAGCGTTGAAGAACCGGGACTGTTCCTCGAGACCCAGTACTTC. It specifies CSVEEPGLFLETQYF.

V is TRBV14 and J is TRBJ2-7; 7 bases align to TRBD2. The CDR3 contains 15 residues. Unmatched junction bases numbered 11, after V lost 5 bases and J lost 4 bases. Germline lookup yields CDR1 SGHDN and CDR2 FVKESK. CDR3 bases: TGTGCCAGCAGCTATACCGGGACTAAACTTTACGAGCAGTACTTC. It yields the protein CASSYTGTKLYEQYF.

Only a few counts were recorded for this clone. V is TRBV7-2 and J is TRBJ2-3, with 8 nucleotides matching TRBD1. The CDR3 runs to 14 residues. V dropped 6 bases and J dropped 4; count of bases not matched to a gene: 6. Germline-derived CDR1 and CDR2 are SGHTA and FQGNSA. As DNA, the CDR3 is TGTGCCAGCAGAAGACAGGGGAACGCAGATACGCAGTATTTT. Its protein product is CASRRQGNADTQYF.

The rearrangement links TRBV7-3 to TRBJ2-1; 7 bases are shared with TRBD2. Germline V gives CDR1 SGHTA, CDR2 FQGTGA. This CDR3 spans 15 amino acids. The V segment lost 5 bases and the J segment 0 bases; nucleotides outside the gene matches: 4. CDR3 amino acids: CASSPKRGSYNEQFF. The CDR3 region has the DNA TGTGCCAGCAGCCCCAAGCGGGGCTCCTACAATGAGCAGTTCTTC.

This clone was counted only a few times. The V gene is TRBV19, the J gene TRBJ2-1, with TRBD2 as a possible D gene (6 bases). The CDR3 has 14 amino acids. Germline CDR1 and CDR2: LNHDA and SQIVND (reference sequence). V shed 5 bases and J shed 6 bases, with 14 bases lying between them. The CDR3 region is CASSYGRSGNEQFF. CDR3 nucleotide sequence: TGTGCCAGTAGTTACGGCCGTAGCGGCAATGAGCAGTTCTTC.

The table lists this clone with a few counts. The genes are TRBV30 and TRBJ2-1, with 7 bases fitting TRBD2. The CDR3 has 17 residues. Germline loops: CDR1 GTSNPN, CDR2 SVGIG (reference sequence). J was trimmed by 3 bases and V by 1 base; bases with no gene match: 12. CDR3 DNA: TGTGCCTGGAGTGGGCAAGAGGGGAGGGCCGTCTACAATGAGCAGTTCTTC. This gives the protein CAWSGQEGRAVYNEQFF.